These 8 T cell receptor beta chains share one sample of origin, sequenced in a study of blood T cells in healthy people across ages. Through a sample-barcoded 5' primer and a J-beta primer mix, a second PCR was run for 7 to 11 cycles. TCRdb redid the calling of the 5' RACE reads with MiXCR, one entry per CDR3 protein. The table includes about 1.8 million distinct CDR3 sequences, 49% detected once. Specimen: blood. These receptors all come from a woman between 40 and 50 years old in good health.

The chain joins TRBV5-6 to TRBJ1-2; D unresolved. Trimming removed 1 base at V and 4 bases at J, with 8 bases between. Germline CDR1 SGHDT, CDR2 YYEEEE. CDR3 size: 13 residues. CDR3 amino acids: CASSLQYVYGYTF. CDR3 DNA sequence: TGTGCCAGCAGCTTGCAATACGTCTATGGCTACACCTTC. The full variable domain, with the rest looked up from reference TRBV5-6 and TRBJ1-2, is DAGVTQSPTHLIKTRGQQVTLRCSPKSGHDTVSWYQQALGQGPQFIFQYYEEEERQRGNFPDRFSGHQFPNYSSELNVNALLLGDSALYLCASSLQYVYGYTFGSGTRLTVV.

This clonotype was counted between two and nine times. This chain uses TRBV7-8 with TRBJ2-1; weak D call: TRBD1 (8 bases). V shed 5 bases and J shed 8 bases, with 16 bases lying between them. The germline V gene has CDR1 SGHVS and CDR2 FQNEAQ. The CDR3 extends over 14 amino acids. CDR3 region: CASSGGGQADEQFF. CDR3 sequence (DNA): TGTGCCAGCAGCGGGGGGGGACAGGCGGATGAGCAGTTCTTC.

As to this clonotype: The germline gene is not matched at one end of the junction; a read error may be the cause. V usage is TRBV10-1 and J usage is TRBJ1-2, with unresolved D. Germline V lookup: CDR1 WNHNN, CDR2 SYGVQD (reference sequence). The CDR3 runs 13 residues. Here the CDR3 DNA reads TGTGCCAGCAGTCCGGACCGCCTATATGGCTACACCTTC. This translates into CASSPDRLYGYTF.

This clonotype appeared a few times. The genes are TRBV20-1 and TRBJ2-1, with 10 bases lining up with TRBD1. The CDR3 has 14 residues. J was trimmed by 4 bases and V by 6 bases; bases with no gene match: 6. The V gene's germline CDR1 is DFQATT and CDR2 SNEGSKA (reference sequence). The CDR3: CSAADRGPYNEQFF. The CDR3 nucleotides read TGCAGTGCCGCCGACAGGGGGCCTTACAATGAGCAGTTCTTC.

A few counts support this clonotype. The chain carries TRBV4-1 and TRBJ2-7, with D perhaps TRBD1 or TRBD2 (5 bases each). The J call may be mistaken, given a closer DNA end match to TRBJ2-4. The germline V gene has CDR1 MGHRA and CDR2 YSYEKL. The CDR3 length is 16 residues. Written as DNA, the CDR3 is TGCGCCAGCAGCCAAGTTGGGGGTTCCCGACGGAACATTCAGTACTTC. Protein product: CASSQVGGSRRNIQYF.

The rearrangement uses TRBV20-1 and TRBJ2-3; 8 positions match TRBD1. The germline gives CDR1 DFQATT, CDR2 SNEGSKA (reference sequence). The CDR3 loop spans 14 amino acids. J gave up 2 bases and V 8 bases, and 9 bases lay outside the gene matches. The CDR3 protein is CSSAGTGNTDTQYF. The CDR3 DNA reads TGCAGTTCCGCCGGGACAGGAAACACAGATACGCAGTATTTT.

This rearrangement joins TRBV28 to TRBJ2-7; a possible D gene is TRBD2 (5 bases). Germline lookup yields CDR1 MDHEN and CDR2 SYDVKM. The CDR3 has 15 residues. Trimming pared 3 bases from V and 3 bases from J, leaving 15 bases between. The CDR3 DNA is TGTGCCAGCAGTTTGATCCGGGATGGAAACTACGAGCAGTACTTC. Its translation is CASSLIRDGNYEQYF.

V usage is TRBV10-3 and J usage is TRBJ2-5, with 7 nucleotides matching TRBD1. The ends lost 7 bases at V and 3 bases at J; junction bases unmatched: 14. Germline assignment: CDR1 ENHRY and CDR2 SYGVKD. The CDR3 contains 16 residues. In DNA, the CDR3 is TGTGCCATCAAAGGGGGATCGACAGGGCCCGAAGAGACCCAGTACTTC. This sequence encodes CAIKGGSTGPEETQYF.